The entry that follows covers one TCR beta chain sequence. The sample comes from a study of blood T cell repertoires in COVID-19. As for the study in general: The study drew acute and convalescent COVID-19 samples from the United States, Italy and Spain. From T cells, B-cell-depleted T cells, or PBMCs came the material, which was cDNA or gDNA.

The CDR3 loop spans 14 amino acids. CDR1 MRHNA and CDR2 SNTAGT come from the germline V gene. J gave up 10 bases and V 7 bases, and 11 bases lay outside the gene matches. Authors' methods: Reference gene primer amplification yielded estimated nucleated cell counts. Assay used: immunoSEQ multiplex PCR; TCRdb lists only in-frame clones, some missing. V, J and clone size are those of that table, while D and trimming were read from the DNA. This sample carries a few hundred thousand clones, 65% to 90% of them seen once, and the ten largest clones take roughly 7%. The sequenced sample was peripheral blood. The source of this sequence is a human donor in a cohort sampled during active COVID-19. The chain is built from TRBV6-4 and TRBJ2-1; 9 bases align to TRBD2. The CDR3, as DNA: TGTGCCAGCAAGCTAGCGGGGTCCCGGGGAGAGCAGTTCTTC. It yields the protein CASKLAGSRGEQFF.